A selection of T cell receptor beta chains follows, all from one sample in a study of cytomegalovirus exposure and HLA in healthy donors. Data came from immunoSEQ multiplex PCR; TCRdb stores just in-frame clones and leaves some out. Of about 67,000 clones detected, 65% to 70% appear once; the ten largest clones hold about 1.9%. The sequenced sample consisted of PBMCs. The receptors derive from a woman under 40 in good health and CMV-seronegative. CDR3s include the opening cysteine and the closing phenylalanine or tryptophan. The order of the fields is clone size, D gene, V gene, J gene, CDR3 protein, CDR3 DNA. D genes are given only for firm matches. Only some rows state a clone size, as once, few, many or a class for expanded clones.

size: .; D: .; V: TRBV7-8; J: TRBJ1-1; CDR3: CASSLDAGSMTEAFF; DNA: TGTGCCAGCAGCTTAGATGCGGGGAGTATGACTGAAGCTTTCTTT
size: .; D: TRBD1; V: TRBV19; J: TRBJ1-2; CDR3: CASSIPGQGYGYTF; DNA: TGTGCCAGTAGTATACCGGGACAGGGCTATGGCTACACCTTC
size: .; D: .; V: TRBV6-5; J: TRBJ2-3; CDR3: CASSEMSSTDTQYF; DNA: TGTGCCAGCAGTGAAATGAGCAGCACAGATACGCAGTATTTT
size: .; D: TRBD2; V: TRBV9; J: TRBJ2-1; CDR3: CASSAGTSGDFWQFF; DNA: TGTGCCAGCAGCGCCGGGACTAGCGGGGACTTTTGGCAGTTCTTC
size: .; D: TRBD2; V: TRBV4-1; J: TRBJ2-1; CDR3: CASSQDTRGEYNEQFF; DNA: TGCGCCAGCAGCCAAGATACGCGGGGGGAGTACAATGAGCAGTTCTTC
size: .; D: .; V: TRBV9; J: TRBJ2-3; CDR3: CASSAIRADTQYF; DNA: TGTGCCAGCAGCGCCATCAGGGCAGATACGCAGTATTTT
size: .; D: TRBD1; V: TRBV6-6; J: TRBJ1-2; CDR3: CASSYSSDRGRGYTF; DNA: TGTGCCAGCAGTTACTCCTCGGACAGGGGGAGAGGCTACACCTTC
size: .; D: .; V: TRBV11-2; J: TRBJ2-3; CDR3: CASSQRRVGDTQYF; DNA: TGTGCCAGCAGCCAACGGCGGGTTGGAGATACGCAGTATTTT
size: .; D: .; V: TRBV30; J: TRBJ1-5; CDR3: CAWSQGLGTYSNQPQHF; DNA: TGTGCCTGGAGTCAAGGCCTAGGGACTTATAGCAATCAGCCCCAGCATTTT
size: .; D: .; V: TRBV25-1; J: TRBJ2-2; CDR3: CASSATGKNTGELFF; DNA: TGTGCCAGCAGTGCCACCGGGAAGAACACCGGGGAGCTGTTTTTT
size: .; D: .; V: TRBV30; J: TRBJ1-2; CDR3: CAWGRTRDYGYTF; DNA: TGTGCCTGGGGACGGACGAGGGACTATGGCTACACCTTC
size: few; D: .; V: TRBV2; J: TRBJ1-1; CDR3: CASSPLRGNTEAFF; DNA: TGTGCCAGCAGTCCCCTTCGGGGGAACACTGAAGCTTTCTTT
size: few; D: TRBD1; V: TRBV6-5; J: TRBJ2-7; CDR3: CASSGLDRESYEQYF; DNA: TGTGCCAGCAGTGGACTGGACAGGGAATCATACGAGCAGTACTTC
size: .; D: TRBD1; V: TRBV9; J: TRBJ1-5; CDR3: CASAGGQAFNQPQHF; DNA: TGTGCCAGCGCCGGCGGACAGGCATTCAATCAGCCCCAGCATTTT
size: many; D: TRBD2; V: TRBV19; J: TRBJ2-1; CDR3: CASSTTSGDYNEQFF; DNA: TGTGCCAGTAGTACCACTAGCGGGGACTACAATGAGCAGTTCTTC
size: .; D: .; V: TRBV15; J: TRBJ1-5; CDR3: CATSRGGRGDGQPQHF; DNA: TGTGCCACCAGCAGAGGTGGGAGGGGGGACGGTCAGCCCCAGCATTTT